Each of the 11 T cell receptor beta chains below was sequenced from the same sample in a study of blood T cell repertoires in COVID-19 (dated by TCRdb to between 2020 and 2021). The library relied on the immunoSEQ multiplex PCR assay. This immuneACCESS table, as held by TCRdb, lists in-frame sequences with V and J called but not all clones. Of the missing ones, under half trace to an unresolved V gene in checked studies; the others have no known cause. This sample lists nearly 250,000 clones; 86% were detected once. In total, the top ten clones hold under 2% of the sample. The source material was peripheral blood. Receptors were obtained from an older woman who had recovered from COVID-19.

This rearrangement joins TRBV21-1 to TRBJ2-1; the tabulated D call, TRBD2, remains unverified against the DNA. TRBV21-1 is noted as a pseudogene. CDR3 size: 18 residues. In DNA form, the CDR3 reads TGTGCCAGCATCAAATATAGATCCGGGACTCGCTCGTACAATGAGCAGTTCTTC. It is translated as CASIKYRSGTRSYNEQFF.

This clone has just a few counts. The J gene is TRBJ2-7, the V gene TRBV7-9, with D possibly matching TRBD2 (6 bases). Germline V gene data show CDR1 as SEHNR and CDR2 as FQNEAQ (reference sequence). This CDR3 has 15 amino acids. Trimming shortened V by 1 base and J by 5 bases, and 15 bases separated the two germline ends. This chain's CDR3 is CASSLGSGDTHEQYF. The CDR3 nucleotides read TGTGCCAGCAGCTTAGGGTCGGGGGATACTCACGAGCAGTACTTC.

This chain joins TRBV4-2 and TRBJ1-5; TRBD1 might be the D (6 bases). V was pared by 0 bases and J by 3 bases, with 12 bases between. This CDR3 is 16 amino acids long. Looked up from germline, CDR1 is LGHNA and CDR2 is YNFKEQ. CDR3 amino acids: CASSQDHYRVNQPQHF. The CDR3 DNA reads as TGTGCCAGCAGCCAAGATCACTACAGGGTCAATCAGCCCCAGCATTTT.

The V gene is TRBV9, the J gene TRBJ2-1, with 10 bases that match TRBD1. Germline CDR1 reads SGDLS; CDR2 reads YYNGEE. The CDR3 runs to 13 residues. J gave up 7 bases and V 9 bases, and 7 bases lay outside the gene matches. CDR3 in DNA: TGTGCCACGTCCGGGACAGGGGCTAATGAGCAGTTCTTC. Its translation: CATSGTGANEQFF.

This chain uses TRBV28 with TRBJ2-6; D perhaps matches TRBD1 (6 bases). The CDR3 sequence is 17 residues long. Trimming removed 3 bases from V and 0 bases from J, with 12 bases in between. Germline V gene lookup returns CDR1 MDHEN and CDR2 SYDVKM. The CDR3 sequence is CASSLWAGDSGANVLTF. CDR3 coding DNA: TGTGCCAGCAGTTTGTGGGCAGGGGACTCTGGGGCCAACGTCCTGACTTTC.

In regard to this clone: Compared with germline, one end of the junction differs, possibly owing to a read error. CDR3 DNA: TGTGCTAGCAGCTTAGGGCCTAGCGGGGGCCAAGATACGCAGTATTTT. Its protein is CASSLGPSGGQDTQYF. The chain is built from TRBV7-7 and TRBJ2-3, with 10 bases lining up with TRBD2. This CDR3 spans 16 amino acids. Germline V CDR1 and CDR2: SSHAT, FNYEAQ (reference sequence).

The CDR3 DNA sequence: TGTGCCAGCAGCTATCGGGGGTACACTGAAGCTTTCTTT. Amino acid sequence: CASSYRGYTEAFF. The chain combines TRBV27 with TRBJ1-1; possibly TRBD1 for D (5 bases). CDR3 length: 13 residues. V was clipped by 6 bases and J by 3 bases, with 11 bases between them. Per germline, CDR1 MNHEY and CDR2 SMNVEV (reference sequence).

This clone occurred a few times. V usage is TRBV9 and J usage is TRBJ2-5, with TRBD2 as a possible D gene (5 bases). The V gene's germline CDR1 is SGDLS and CDR2 YYNGEE. With 4 bases removed from V and 5 bases from J, the gap between germline ends came to 12 bases. CDR3 length: 13 residues. The CDR3 DNA is TGTGCCAGCAGCCCTCCCCCGGGGGAGACCCAGTACTTC. This translates into CASSPPPGETQYF.

V and J are TRBV4-2 and TRBJ1-2, with 10 nucleotides matching TRBD1. Germline CDR1 reads LGHNA; CDR2 reads YNFKEQ. The J segment lost 7 bases and the V segment lost 6 bases, leaving 2 bases of the junction unmatched. This CDR3 is 12 amino acids long. The CDR3 DNA sequence: TGTGCCAGCAGGACAGGGGGCATTGGCTACACCTTC. Its translation is CASRTGGIGYTF.

This clone appeared a single time. The chain joins TRBV5-1 to TRBJ2-7; D unclear. This CDR3 comprises 12 residues. Germline CDR1 and CDR2: SGHRS and YFSETQ. V lost 0 bases and J lost 2, with 3 bases in between. Written as DNA, the CDR3 is TGCGCCAGCAGCTTGGCAGCCTACGAGCAGTACTTC. Protein product: CASSLAAYEQYF.

The CDR3 nucleotides are TGTGCCAGTAGTATTCGCAGCGGGGGGTATGCAGATACGCAGTATTTT. Amino acids: CASSIRSGGYADTQYF. The chain carries TRBV19 and TRBJ2-3; 9 bases align to TRBD2. The CDR3 has 16 residues. Germline CDR1 is LNHDA and CDR2 is SQIVND (reference sequence). The ends lost 3 bases at V and 4 bases at J; junction bases unmatched: 8.